Sequencing of this TCR beta chain was carried out in a study of monozygotic twins with inflammatory bowel disease. Note on this clonotype: Antigen: not known.

TCRdb reanalyzed the 5' RACE reads, giving one entry per CDR3 protein sequence and no DNA. This listing includes 400,000 or so distinct CDR3 sequences. Collection yielded under 3 ml of blood per donor. Study observations and caveats: Variability in patient repertoires may have come partly from differing immunosuppressive treatments. Whether twins were concordant or discordant made no difference to repertoire similarity, possibly from limited power.

Germline-derived CDR1 and CDR2 are SGHTA and FQGNSA. The CDR3 length is 17 residues. This TCR derives from a human donor with ulcerative colitis or Crohn's disease, or a healthy co-twin of an affected twin (not recorded which). The rearrangement links TRBV7-2 to TRBJ2-4; the TCRdb call, TRBD2, lacks DNA for checking. Material for sequencing was blood. CDR3 region: CASSLRRLADYKNIQYF.